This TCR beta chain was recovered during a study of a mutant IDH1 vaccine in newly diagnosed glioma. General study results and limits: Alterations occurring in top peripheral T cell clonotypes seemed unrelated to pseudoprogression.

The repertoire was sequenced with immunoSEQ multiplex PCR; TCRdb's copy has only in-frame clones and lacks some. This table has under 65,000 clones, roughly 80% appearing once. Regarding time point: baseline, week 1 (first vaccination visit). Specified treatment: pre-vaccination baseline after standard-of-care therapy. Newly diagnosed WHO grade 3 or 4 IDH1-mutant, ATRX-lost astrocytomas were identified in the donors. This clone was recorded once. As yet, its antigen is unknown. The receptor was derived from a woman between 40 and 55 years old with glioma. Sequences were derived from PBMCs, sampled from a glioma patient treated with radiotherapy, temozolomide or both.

CDR3 sequence: CASRASGGSSYNEQFF. In DNA, the CDR3 is TGTGCCAGCAGGGCTAGCGGGGGGAGCTCCTACAATGAGCAGTTCTTC. The chain joins TRBV7-9 to TRBJ2-1; 11 bases are shared with TRBD2. V lost 6 bases and J lost 0; bases outside the gene matches: 4. Germline CDR1 and CDR2: SEHNR and FQNEAQ (reference sequence). This CDR3 is built from 16 residues. Filled out from reference TRBV7-9 and TRBJ2-1, the complete variable domain reads DTGVSQNPRHKITKRGQNVTFRCDPISEHNRLYWYRQTLGQGPEFLTYFQNEAQLEKSRLLSDRFSAERPKGSFSTLEIQRTEQGDSAMYLCASRASGGSSYNEQFFGPGTRLTVL.